A single sample gave rise to the 26 T cell receptor beta chains below, sequenced in a study of cytomegalovirus exposure and HLA in healthy donors. The PCR ran on 60 Vbeta and 13 Jbeta primers. Sequencing used immunoSEQ multiplex PCR; TCRdb keeps in-frame clones, though not all of them. The data contain 95,000 to 100,000 clones, approximately 9% of them singletons. The sequencing input was PBMCs. These receptors were taken from a man aged 50-59 years in good health and CMV-seropositive.

The chain joins TRBV28 to TRBJ1-5, with D unclear. This CDR3 comprises 15 residues. The V and J ends lost 6 bases and 7 bases respectively, with 19 bases between them. Germline values: CDR1 MDHEN, CDR2 SYDVKM. CDR3 nucleotide sequence: TGTGCCAGCAGGATGCCACTCCTAGGAGGGCAGCCCCAGCATTTT. This codes for CASRMPLLGGQPQHF. The variable domain in full, completed from reference TRBV28 and TRBJ1-5, reads DVKVTQSSRYLVKRTGEKVFLECVQDMDHENMFWYRQDPGLGLRLIYFSYDVKMKEKGDIPEGYSVSREKKERFSLILESASTNQTSMYLCASRMPLLGGQPQHFGDGTRLSIL.

The chain combines TRBV19 with TRBJ2-3; D unresolved. CDR1 is LNHDA, CDR2 SQIVND, per germline (reference sequence). This CDR3 has 14 amino acids. V was pared by 2 bases and J by 1 base, with 7 bases between. The CDR3 is CASSIRRGTDTQYF. The CDR3 coding sequence is TGTGCCAGTAGTATACGACGGGGCACAGATACGCAGTATTTT.

The chain has TRBV18 and TRBJ1-4; D is perhaps TRBD1 (5 bases). CDR1 is KGHSH and CDR2 is LQKENI in the germline V gene. The CDR3 is 15 amino acids. V lost 2 bases and J lost 5, with 12 bases in between. In DNA, the CDR3 is TGTGCCAGCTCACCAAACAGGCAGACGAATGAAAAACTGTTTTTT. Protein sequence: CASSPNRQTNEKLFF.

The rearrangement uses TRBV28 and TRBJ2-1, with 7 bases lining up with TRBD2. V trimming: 8 bases; J trimming: 8 bases; junction bases outside the gene matches: 6. Germline V gene data show CDR1 as MDHEN and CDR2 as SYDVKM. The CDR3 totals 12 residues. The CDR3 coding sequence is TGTGCCAGCCGGACTAGTAATTATGAGCAGTTCTTC. Translating gives CASRTSNYEQFF.

This clone has more than one count but fewer than ten. The chain carries TRBV4-1 and TRBJ1-4, with a tentative D call TRBD1 (5 bases). CDR1 and CDR2 from the germline V gene are MGHRA and YSYEKL. The CDR3 contains 17 residues. V lost 4 bases, J lost 1 base, and 16 bases lay in between. The CDR3 nucleotides are TGCGCCAGCAGCCCAGATTTGGGCACAGGAACTAATGAAAAACTGTTTTTT. Its translation is CASSPDLGTGTNEKLFF.

This clone was detected a few times. This chain joins TRBV6-6 and TRBJ2-7; TRBD1 agrees at 8 bases. The CDR3 spans 15 residues. CDR1 MNHNY and CDR2 SVGAGI come from the germline V gene (reference sequence). The ends lost 2 bases at V and 5 bases at J; junction bases unmatched: 8. This chain's CDR3 is CASSYLGQGRDEQYF. The CDR3 DNA sequence: TGTGCCAGCAGTTACCTCGGACAGGGACGTGACGAGCAGTACTTC.

The rearrangement links TRBV15 to TRBJ1-4; the match to TRBD1 covers 11 bases. This CDR3 region has 18 residues. The germline V gene encodes CDR1 LNHNV and CDR2 YYDKDF (reference sequence). With V trimmed by 5 bases and J by 6 bases, 14 bases remained unmatched. For the CDR3, the DNA is TGTGCCACCAGCTACCGGGACAGGGGGTTAGGTTGGGATGAAAAACTGTTTTTT. It specifies CATSYRDRGLGWDEKLFF.

In this sample, this clone turned up a few times. V gene TRBV6-5 combines with J gene TRBJ2-7, with D possibly matching TRBD1 (6 bases). Trimming shortened V by 4 bases and J by 0 bases, and 10 bases separated the two germline ends. The CDR3 runs to 14 residues. Germline CDR1 and CDR2: MNHEY and SVGAGI. CDR3: CASSSWDNSYEQYF. In DNA form, the CDR3 reads TGTGCCAGCAGTTCTTGGGACAACTCCTACGAGCAGTACTTC.

This chain connects TRBV5-4 to TRBJ2-1; 7 bases align to TRBD2. V was pared by 4 bases and J by 3 bases, with 10 bases of the junction left unmatched. The germline CDR1 and CDR2 sequences are SGHNT and YYREEE (reference sequence). This CDR3 has 16 residues. The CDR3 region is CASSPPSGDYYNEQFF. CDR3 sequence (DNA): TGTGCCAGCAGCCCACCCTCGGGGGACTACTACAATGAGCAGTTCTTC.

The chain employs TRBV5-5 and TRBJ2-7; possible D gene TRBD1, 6 bases. Germline V gives CDR1 SGHKS, CDR2 YYEKEE (reference sequence). Trimming took off 4 bases at V and 5 bases at J, with 22 bases between the two ends. The CDR3 has 16 amino acids. The CDR3 nucleotides read TGTGCCAGCAGCCGATCTAACTCTGGCAGGGGTCACGAGCAGTACTTC. This sequence encodes CASSRSNSGRGHEQYF. The whole variable domain, remainder taken from reference TRBV5-5 and TRBJ2-7, is DAGVTQSPTHLIKTRGQQVTLRCSPISGHKSVSWYQQVLGQGPQFIFQYYEKEERGRGNFPDRFSARQFPNYSSELNVNALLLGDSALYLCASSRSNSGRGHEQYFGPGTRLTVT.

This clone was detected only a few times. This chain connects TRBV28 to TRBJ2-3; 9 positions agree with TRBD1. The germline CDR1 and CDR2 sequences are MDHEN and SYDVKM. The CDR3 is 15 amino acids. Trimming removed 5 bases from V and 4 bases from J; junction bases left unmatched: 7. The CDR3 DNA sequence: TGTGCCAGCAGTGGACAGGGGAGAGAGGCAGATACGCAGTATTTT. Amino acid sequence: CASSGQGREADTQYF.

V and J are TRBV11-1 and TRBJ1-4, with D perhaps TRBD1 (5 bases). This CDR3 has 16 residues. CDR1 is SGHAT and CDR2 is FQDESV in the germline V gene (reference sequence). V lost 5 bases, J lost 8 bases, and 21 bases lay in between. The CDR3 region has the DNA TGTGCCAGCAGCGCTCAACAGACAGACCCCGTAGAAAAACTGTTTTTT. It specifies CASSAQQTDPVEKLFF.

In DNA, the CDR3 is TGTGCCAGCAGCCAACTTTGGGGGACTCAAGAGACCCAGTACTTC. Translation: CASSQLWGTQETQYF. This rearrangement joins TRBV28 to TRBJ2-5; D may be TRBD2 (6 bases). Trimming removed 6 bases at V and 2 bases at J, with 16 bases between. CDR3 length: 15 amino acids. The V gene's germline CDR1 is MDHEN and CDR2 SYDVKM.

In this sample, this clone turned up a few times. The CDR3 DNA reads as TGTGCCAGCAGCTTGGGCACTAGGGGGACAGATACGCAGTATTTT. It translates to CASSLGTRGTDTQYF. The chain links TRBV5-4 to TRBJ2-3, with a weak D call TRBD1 (6 bases). V was cut by 0 bases and J by 3 bases, with 11 bases left in between. Germline values: CDR1 SGHNT, CDR2 YYREEE (reference sequence). CDR3 length equals 15 residues.

The genes are TRBV6-5 and TRBJ1-1, with D maybe TRBD1 (5 bases). CDR3 length: 14 residues. Germline V gene lookup returns CDR1 MNHEY and CDR2 SVGAGI. Trimming pared 6 bases from V and 5 bases from J, leaving 16 bases between. The CDR3 loop is CASRNPRVSTEAFF. CDR3 sequence (DNA): TGTGCCAGCAGGAATCCCAGGGTTAGTACTGAAGCTTTCTTT.

The chain links TRBV7-2 to TRBJ2-3; 10 nucleotides agree with TRBD2. Trimming at V came to 6 bases and at J to 6 bases, leaving 12 bases not matched to a gene. The CDR3 contains 16 residues. Germline V lookup: CDR1 SGHTA, CDR2 FQGNSA. The CDR3 DNA reads TGTGCCAGCAGTCGAGGGGCTAGCGGGAGCGCGGATACGCAGTATTTT. Translation: CASSRGASGSADTQYF.

This clone was seen more than once but under ten times. The genes are TRBV7-9 and TRBJ2-5; 10 nucleotides match TRBD1. Germline V gene lookup returns CDR1 SEHNR and CDR2 FQNEAQ (reference sequence). V was clipped by 3 bases and J by 3 bases; unmatched bases: 4. The CDR3 consists of 15 residues. DNA for the CDR3: TGTGCCAGCAGCTTCCCGGGACAGGGGAAAGAGACCCAGTACTTC. Translating it yields CASSFPGQGKETQYF. The full variable domain, rest sourced from reference TRBV7-9 and TRBJ2-5, is DTGVSQNPRHKITKRGQNVTFRCDPISEHNRLYWYRQTLGQGPEFLTYFQNEAQLEKSRLLSDRFSAERPKGSFSTLEIQRTEQGDSAMYLCASSFPGQGKETQYFGPGTRLLVL.

The rearrangement uses TRBV18 and TRBJ2-2, with 10 bases fitting TRBD2. The junction had 3 bases not matched to a gene; V was cut back by 5 bases and J by 3 bases. Germline V gene data show CDR1 as KGHSH and CDR2 as LQKENI. The CDR3 consists of 15 residues. In DNA form, the CDR3 reads TGTGCCAGCTCAAACGGACTAGCGGACACCGGGGAGCTGTTTTTT. Its translation: CASSNGLADTGELFF. The whole variable domain, filled in from reference TRBV18 and TRBJ2-2, reads NAGVMQNPRHLVRRRGQEARLRCSPMKGHSHVYWYRQLPEEGLKFMVYLQKENIIDESGMPKERFSAEFPKEGPSILRIQQVVRGDSAAYFCASSNGLADTGELFFGEGSRLTVL.

This clone has just a few counts. The chain uses TRBV2 and TRBJ2-4; no reliable D call. CDR1 is SNHLY and CDR2 is FYNNEI in the germline V gene. There are 15 residues in the CDR3. V gave up 0 bases and J gave up 3 bases, with 9 bases separating them. The CDR3 DNA is TGTGCCAGCAGTGAAGCGTGGAGTTACAAAAACATTCAGTACTTC. Encoded protein: CASSEAWSYKNIQYF.

The chain uses TRBV11-1 and TRBJ1-3, with unresolved D. V was cut by 6 bases and J by 0 bases, with 18 bases left in between. The CDR3 is 17 amino acids. Germline lookup yields CDR1 SGHAT and CDR2 FQDESV (reference sequence). The CDR3: CASSVSRRLYSGNTIYF. CDR3 bases: TGTGCCAGCAGTGTCTCCCGGAGGCTTTACTCTGGAAACACCATATATTTT.

There are many counts of this clone. The gene calls are TRBV11-2 and TRBJ1-5, with 8 bases that match TRBD1. V gave up 1 base and J gave up 1 base; unmatched junction bases: 9. In germline, CDR1 is SGHAT, CDR2 FQNNGV. The CDR3 is made up of 18 amino acids. CDR3 amino acids: CASSLGQGAFPSNQPQHF. The DNA of the CDR3 is TGTGCCAGCAGCTTAGGCCAGGGGGCTTTCCCGAGCAATCAGCCCCAGCATTTT.

This clone showed up just once. V usage is TRBV7-6 and J usage is TRBJ2-7, with 11 bases that match TRBD2. CDR1 and CDR2 (germline): SGHVS, FNYEAQ. The CDR3 covers 15 residues. The junction had 4 bases not matched to a gene; V was cut back by 0 bases and J by 6 bases. CDR3 nucleotide sequence: TGTGCCAGCAGCTTAGCACTAGCGGGAGCTCGCGAGCAGTACTTC. Protein sequence: CASSLALAGAREQYF.

This clone was observed a handful of times. This sequence joins TRBV7-9 and TRBJ1-1, with 7 bases aligning to TRBD1. After removal of 7 bases from V and 2 bases from J, the junction contained 4 bases not matched to a gene. The CDR3 covers 13 residues. Germline CDR1 reads SEHNR; CDR2 reads FQNEAQ (reference sequence). The CDR3 protein is CASTRGLNTEAFF. CDR3 DNA sequence: TGTGCCAGCACTAGGGGGCTTAACACTGAAGCTTTCTTT.

The table lists this clone with a few counts. In DNA, the CDR3 is TGTGCCAGCAGCCGAGCGGGACTAGCGGGATACGGGGAGCTGTTTTTT. Protein product: CASSRAGLAGYGELFF. The J gene is TRBJ2-2, the V gene TRBV11-2, with 13 bases that match TRBD2. J lost 7 bases, V lost 5 bases, and 7 bases had no gene match. The CDR3 is 16 amino acids. In germline, CDR1 is SGHAT, CDR2 FQNNGV. Using reference TRBV11-2 and TRBJ2-2 for the parts outside the CDR3, the full variable domain is EAGVAQSPRYKIIEKRQSVAFWCNPISGHATLYWYQQILGQGPKLLIQFQNNGVVDDSQLPKDRFSAERLKGVDSTLKIQPAKLEDSAVYLCASSRAGLAGYGELFFGEGSRLTVL.

This clone was counted only a few times. J is TRBJ2-2 and V is TRBV5-5; D is possibly TRBD2 (5 bases). The CDR3 sequence is 14 residues long. Trimming left V 1 base short and J 6 bases short, with 10 bases between. The germline V gene encodes CDR1 SGHKS and CDR2 YYEKEE (reference sequence). In DNA form, the CDR3 reads TGTGCCAGCAGCTTGCCGGGAAGAGCCGGGGAGCTGTTTTTT. Encoded protein: CASSLPGRAGELFF.

This clone was found a few times. The V gene is TRBV7-2, the J gene TRBJ2-7; the D gene is possibly TRBD2 (6 bases). Germline V gene data show CDR1 as SGHTA and CDR2 as FQGNSA. V lost 2 bases and J lost 4, with 15 bases in between. The CDR3 length is 15 residues. This chain's CDR3 is CASSLMGGAPYEQYF. The CDR3 DNA is TGTGCCAGCAGCTTAATGGGGGGAGCGCCTTACGAGCAGTACTTC.